This TCR beta chain derives from a study of T cells in localized non-small cell lung cancer. TCRdb keeps only in-frame clones here, not all; method: immunoSEQ multiplex PCR. Here the sample spans around 78,000 clones, 85% to 90% being singletons. In the case of this clone: Its antigen is still unknown.

The study's findings and limits: When the top 100 tumor clones were examined, a median around 50 of them also appeared in the adjacent lung, which was paired and uninvolved. Heterogeneity is still possible, as just one tumor region was sequenced. The greatest T cell clonality was found in uninvolved adjacent lung (higher than in tumor).

The germline CDR1 and CDR2 sequences are GTSNPN and SVGIG (reference sequence). Trimming pared 0 bases from V and 6 bases from J, leaving 15 bases between. The CDR3 extends over 15 amino acids. This receptor was identified in a woman aged 40 to 75 with stage I squamous cell lung carcinoma. Sequencing was performed on peripheral blood, taken before any cancer treatment. This chain uses TRBV30 with TRBJ1-5; TRBD1 might be the D (6 bases). CDR3 residues: CAWSVQGLERQPQHF. The CDR3 DNA sequence: TGTGCCTGGAGTGTACAGGGACTGGAACGTCAGCCCCAGCATTTT.